The rows below give T cell receptor beta chains drawn from one sample of a study of lymphopenia after photon versus proton radiotherapy. The assay was immunoSEQ multiplex PCR, and TCRdb's table has in-frame clones only and misses some. The sample lists about 16,000 clones; approximately 90% were seen once. The input for sequencing was peripheral blood, taken from a patient treated with proton-based radiotherapy. The receptors were sampled from a man aged 65 to 85 with pancreatic cancer. CDR3s include the opening cysteine and the closing phenylalanine or tryptophan. A D gene is named only where the DNA matches it firmly. Clone size is given for some rows only: seen once, a few or many times, or a class if the clone is expanded.

>TRBD2|TRBV5-4|NA|TRBJ2-3
TGTGCCAGCAGCTTGGGGCGGGGGGTTAGCGCAGATACGCAGTATTTT
CASSLGRGVSADTQYF
>TRBD1|TRBV7-9|few|TRBJ1-1
TGTGCCAGCAGACGGACAGGGATGAACACTGAAGCTTTCTTT
CASRRTGMNTEAFF
>NA|TRBV21-1|NA|TRBJ1-1
TGTGCCAGCAGCAACCGAGGAGGAACTGAAGCTTTCTTT
CASSNRGGTEAFF
>NA|TRBV2|NA|TRBJ2-7
TGTGCCAGGAGTGTCACCGGGACAAGGGAGCAGTACTTC
CARSVTGTREQYF
>NA|TRBV5-1|NA|TRBJ1-1
TGCGCCAGCAGCTTCGGGGGGCCCGGCACTGAAGCTTTCTTT
CASSFGGPGTEAFF
>TRBD2|TRBV25-1|NA|TRBJ2-3
TGTGCCAGCAGTCCCCGGGGGGGAAGTGGGACAGATACGCAGTATTTT
CASSPRGGSGTDTQYF
>NA|TRBV5-1|NA|TRBJ1-6
TGCGCCAGCAGCTGGATACCGGGGGCGAATTCACCCCTCCACTTT
CASSWIPGANSPLHF
>NA|TRBV19|NA|TRBJ2-7
TGTGCCAGTAGTATTTCGGGGGGACAGGCTAAGTACGAGCAGTACTTC
CASSISGGQAKYEQYF
>NA|TRBV6-4|NA|TRBJ1-5
TGTGCCAGCAGCGCAGAAACTAATCAGCCCCAGCATTTT
CASSAETNQPQHF
>NA|TRBV6-1|NA|TRBJ1-1
TGTGCCAGCAGTGAAGCGCTTCGTCAGGCCACTGAAGCTTTCTTT
CASSEALRQATEAFF
>NA|TRBV2|NA|TRBJ2-2
TGTGCCAGCGGTGGGCGGAACGCGAACACCGGGGAGCTGTTTTTT
CASGGRNANTGELFF
>TRBD1|TRBV6-4|NA|TRBJ2-1
TGTGCCAGCAGTCTCGACAGGGACAATGAGCAGTTCTTC
CASSLDRDNEQFF
>TRBD1|TRBV18|NA|TRBJ1-1
TGTGCCAGCTCACCCTCCGGACAGGGCGGTGAAGCTTTCTTT
CASSPSGQGGEAFF
>TRBD1|TRBV19|NA|TRBJ2-5
TGTGCCAGTAGTATAGGACAGGGGAACGTAGAGACCCAGTACTTC
CASSIGQGNVETQYF
>NA|TRBV30|NA|TRBJ2-4
TGTGCCTGGGAGCAGGGTGAGGTTCAGTACTTC
CAWEQGEVQYF
>TRBD2|TRBV5-4|NA|TRBJ2-7
TGTGCCAGCAGCTTGGCCGGGGGGGCCTACGAGCAGTACTTC
CASSLAGGAYEQYF
>NA|TRBV29-1|medium-sized|TRBJ1-1
TGCAGCGCCCCGGGACACGCAAACACTGAAGCTTTCTTT
CSAPGHANTEAFF
>NA|TRBV11-3|once|TRBJ2-7
TGTGCCAGCAGCCCAGATATGTCAAACATAGGCGAGCAGTACTTC
CASSPDMSNIGEQYF
>TRBD2|TRBV2|NA|TRBJ2-7
TGTGCCAGCAGTGCTAGGTTGCGGGGGACGACCTACGAGCAGTACTTC
CASSARLRGTTYEQYF
>TRBD2|TRBV7-8|NA|TRBJ2-3
TGTGCCAGCACCCCATCGGCCACTAGCGGGGGGGGAGCGATCAGATATACGCAGTATTTT
CASTPSATSGGGAIRYTQYF